Presented here are 15 T cell receptor beta chains from one specimen sequenced in a study of molecular identifiers for immune sequencing clone quantification (dated by TCRdb to 2017 to 2018). The receptor library was made with PCR. TCRdb names NextSeq 500 as the instrument used. In-frame beta chains were kept once TCRdb had trimmed the public reads at Q25 with fastp and called clones with MiXCR. All rows with the same CDR3 protein become a single entry with the most common DNA and genes. Present in this sample are hundreds of thousands of distinct CDR3 sequences, 25% of which were seen just once. Jointly, the top ten make up 0.75% to 0.8% of the sample. Sequences were obtained from naive CD8+ T cells from blood, with Jurkat cell RNA spiked in. Per the publication, the cell subset or site label means: FACS-sorted CD8+CD4-CCR7+CD45RA+ naive T cells. All receptors come from a human donor in good health. Some libraries in this study had Jurkat cell RNA spiked in.

This clonotype was seen ten or more times. The chain combines TRBV6-5 with TRBJ2-7, with 8 bases matching TRBD1. With V trimmed by 2 bases and J by 4 bases, 4 bases remained unmatched. CDR1 is MNHEY, CDR2 SVGAGI, per germline. The CDR3 contains 14 residues. This CDR3 is CASSYLDRVYEQYF. CDR3 bases: TGTGCCAGCAGTTACCTGGACAGGGTGTACGAGCAGTACTTC.

This clonotype was recorded at least ten times. The genes are TRBV4-3 and TRBJ2-3; TRBD1 might be the D (5 bases). Germline CDR1 reads LGHNA; CDR2 reads YSLEER. V gave up 5 bases and J gave up 4 bases, with 10 bases separating them. This CDR3 has 13 amino acids. CDR3 protein: CASSGEGADTQYF. The CDR3 DNA sequence: TGCGCCAGCAGCGGTGAAGGGGCAGATACGCAGTATTTT.

This clonotype appeared a few times. The rearrangement uses TRBV23-1 and TRBJ2-7; no clear D gene. TRBV23-1 is known as an ORF, though its function is uncertain. Trimming took 2 bases from V and 7 from J, leaving 9 bases between them. This CDR3 contains 12 residues. The CDR3 spells CASSQDLPEQYF. DNA for the CDR3: TGCGCCAGCAGTCAAGATCTACCGGAGCAGTACTTC.

The rearrangement joins TRBV27 to TRBJ2-7; maybe TRBD2 (5 bases). CDR1 MNHEY and CDR2 SMNVEV come from the germline V gene (reference sequence). V gave up 2 bases and J gave up 7 bases, with 12 bases separating them. The CDR3 has 13 residues. In DNA form, the CDR3 reads TGTGCCAGCAGTTTACAGGACTTGGGGGAGCAGTACTTC. It encodes CASSLQDLGEQYF.

This clonotype showed up just a few times. The chain combines TRBV4-1 with TRBJ2-1; 15 bases align to TRBD2. This CDR3 has 17 residues. Trimming took 0 bases from V and 3 from J; bases not matched to a gene: 0. The germline CDR1 and CDR2 sequences are MGHRA and YSYEKL. The CDR3 coding sequence is TGCGCCAGCAGCCAAGAGGGACTAGCGGGGGGCTACAATGAGCAGTTCTTC. Translating gives CASSQEGLAGGYNEQFF.

This clonotype was picked up many times. The rearrangement uses TRBV14 and TRBJ2-3, with D possibly being TRBD1 (6 bases). CDR3 length: 15 residues. Germline V gene data show CDR1 as SGHDN and CDR2 as FVKESK. The V gene lost 3 bases and the J gene lost 1 base, with 11 bases spanning the gap. The CDR3 DNA follows: TGTGCCAGCAGCCACCCGGCAGGGGGCACAGATACGCAGTATTTT. It is translated as CASSHPAGGTDTQYF.

V gene TRBV7-2 combines with J gene TRBJ2-7; 10 bases fit TRBD2. V shed 5 bases, J shed 4 bases, and the junction held 8 bases outside the gene matches. The CDR3 length is 15 residues. The germline gives CDR1 SGHTA, CDR2 FQGNSA. The CDR3 sequence is CASSRSSGSGYEQYF. CDR3 bases: TGTGCCAGCAGCAGGTCTAGCGGGAGCGGGTACGAGCAGTACTTC.

This clonotype was counted many times. The V gene is TRBV29-1, the J gene TRBJ2-5, with no clear D. Germline assignment: CDR1 SQVTM and CDR2 ANQGSEA. V lost 4 bases, J lost 4 bases, and 7 bases lay in between. The CDR3 loop spans 11 amino acids. Written as DNA, the CDR3 is TGCAGCGTTGTTCCCGGAGAGACCCAGTACTTC. It yields the protein CSVVPGETQYF.

The V call is TRBV14, the J call TRBJ2-7; D possibly matches TRBD1 or TRBD2 (6 bases each). V was pared by 0 bases and J by 7 bases, with 16 bases between. Germline lookup yields CDR1 SGHDN and CDR2 FVKESK. The CDR3 is 15 amino acids. This chain's CDR3 is CASSQDTGGVGEQYF. The DNA for the CDR3 is TGTGCCAGCAGCCAAGATACCGGGGGCGTGGGTGAGCAGTACTTC.

This clonotype was seen a handful of times. The V and J genes are TRBV6-6 and TRBJ2-1; no clear D gene. The ends were cut back, 4 bases at V and 0 bases at J, with 13 bases in the middle. Germline V gene sequence: CDR1 MNHNY, CDR2 SVGAGI (reference sequence). This CDR3 is 16 amino acids long. CDR3 region: CASSSPPRVSYNEQFF. For the CDR3, the DNA is TGTGCCAGCAGTTCGCCACCCCGAGTCTCCTACAATGAGCAGTTCTTC.

As for this clonotype: A much larger clone sits a single nucleotide away, making a read error possible. The chain combines TRBV7-9 with TRBJ2-3; D not certain. This CDR3 has 16 residues. V was clipped by 5 bases and J by 4 bases, with 19 bases between them. CDR1 and CDR2 (germline): SEHNR, FQNEAQ (reference sequence). CDR3 sequence (DNA): TGTGCCAGCAGCCGTCCGATGGGCCCCAGTCCAGATACGCAGTATTTT. Translation: CASSRPMGPSPDTQYF.

This clonotype has at least ten counts. The rearrangement uses TRBV4-3 and TRBJ2-3, with D possibly matching TRBD2 (6 bases). V lost 0 bases, J lost 1 base, and 17 bases lay in between. In germline, CDR1 is LGHNA, CDR2 YSLEER. The CDR3 sequence is 18 residues long. In DNA, the CDR3 is TGCGCCAGCAGCCAAGATCGATCAGGGTGGAGGGGCACAGATACGCAGTATTTT. As protein: CASSQDRSGWRGTDTQYF.

V and J are TRBV27 and TRBJ2-3; TRBD2 is a possible D gene (6 bases). V lost 1 base, J lost 1 base, and 12 bases lay in between. Germline CDR1 and CDR2: MNHEY and SMNVEV (reference sequence). The CDR3 loop spans 16 amino acids. The CDR3 reads CASSLLREKGTDTQYF. The CDR3 nucleotides read TGTGCCAGCAGTTTATTACGGGAGAAGGGCACAGATACGCAGTATTTT.

With respect to this clonotype: Just one base apart from a much larger clone, this may be a read error. This sequence joins TRBV7-9 and TRBJ1-6; no firm D call. The germline V gene encodes CDR1 SEHNR and CDR2 FQNEAQ (reference sequence). The CDR3 spans 13 residues. CDR3 nucleotide sequence: TGTGCCAGCAGCTTAGTCGGTAATACACCCCTCCACTTT. The encoded protein is CASSLVGNTPLHF.

The rearrangement uses TRBV6-4 and TRBJ1-1; D remains unclear. V was cut by 7 bases and J by 1 base, with 13 bases left in between. This CDR3 is built from 14 residues. Looked up from germline, CDR1 is MRHNA and CDR2 is SNTAGT. The chain's CDR3 is CASNPRRQNTEAFF. For the CDR3, the DNA is TGTGCCAGCAATCCCCGACGACAGAACACTGAAGCTTTCTTT.